This T cell receptor beta chain was retrieved from a study of cytomegalovirus exposure and HLA in healthy donors (dated by TCRdb to about 2017). Describing the broader study: An earlier analysis of around 600 of the donors reported about 250 Gb of sequence data and 117 million unique TCR beta sequences from 150 million to 200 million T cells. Donor age, sex, ethnicity and CMV serostatus were compiled alongside the repertoire data. The study combined high-throughput TCR immunosequencing, statistical association of individual TCRs with disease status, and machine learning to predict cytomegalovirus infection status. All discovery cohort repertoires had been generated using a single sequencing platform. The genetic ancestry cluster associated with self-reported Caucasian donors included over 65% of the 350 to 500 genotyped donors. Both class I and class II loci were covered by HLA typing, at four-digit resolution. The T cell repertoires of 700 or so subjects were profiled by immunosequencing and related to cytomegalovirus serostatus. Across approximately 400 genotyped donors of the cohort, an average of approximately 200,000 unique TCR beta nucleotide sequences per donor were sequenced, and approximately 19% of those sequences were non-productive. The later analysis used no new phenotypic data to find candidate immune exposures, relying instead on TCR beta sequences and their occurrence across donors. In a later genetic analysis, genome-wide SNP genotypes for about 55% of the 666 donors were used, and that subset was treated as a discovery cohort. An early release that covered roughly 600 HLA-typed donors contained about 290 gigabases of sequencing data and around 80 million unique TCR sequences. In an earlier analysis of 550 to 700 of the donors, high-throughput TCR beta sequencing was used to judge whether each TCR beta V gene segment behaved as functional or pseudogenic. The study was designed to test whether signatures of past pathogen exposure could be identified by cataloging public T cell receptors. In a later analysis, previously published TCR beta repertoires from fewer than 750 donors were re-analyzed and high-resolution HLA genotyping was added so that TCR occurrence patterns could be studied. Because of strong linkage in the cohort, roughly five DR-DQ haplotypes were treated as single units for association and clustering. The number of donors typed differed by locus, with about 629-630 for A, B, C, DRB1 and DQB1, roughly 520 for DQA1, 600 to 610 for DPA1, and over 400 for DPB1. A separate validation cohort of some 130 different subjects was used in addition to the approximately 700-subject first cohort.

Libraries were constructed by the immunoSEQ multiplex PCR assay. For the multiplex PCR, a mixture combining 60 forward primers for TCR Vbeta segments and 13 reverse primers for TCR Jbeta segments was used. The CDR3 region of rearranged TCR beta genes was amplified from genomic DNA by a multiplex PCR assay. The amplified TCR beta libraries were sequenced on the Illumina HiSeq System as 87-base-pair reads. In the source study's methods: A later analysis counted approximately 74 million unique TCR beta chains across the 650 to 700 repertoires, and some 12 million of these chains were shared by at least two donors. Raw reads were error-corrected and collapsed into unique sequences by a nearest-neighbor algorithm in which closely related sequences were merged to remove PCR and sequencing errors. CDR3 sequences were aligned to IMGT reference sequences to assign V, D and J gene segments. For a sequence to be retained, a match of at least six nucleotides to both a V gene segment and a J gene segment was required. A rearrangement counted as productive if the CDR3 had no stop codons and remained in frame with V and J, and every other rearrangement counted as non-productive. Following IMGT convention, CDR3 was defined as the stretch from the second conserved V-encoded cysteine to the conserved J-encoded phenylalanine. Sequences without an unambiguous match to a single V gene segment were excluded from the earlier analysis of approximately 600 of the donors. In an earlier analysis of approximately 590 of the donors, V segments were called functional above 56.7% productive rearrangements and were called segregating when the between-donor standard deviation exceeded 5%. A statistical classification framework was developed to diagnose cytomegalovirus status using the catalog of TCR beta chain sequences. In a later analysis, TCR nucleotide sequences were compared against IMGT/GENE-DB human TR gene sequences so that V and J genes could be assigned. In a later analysis, CDR3 sequences and most-parsimonious VDJ recombination scenarios were assigned using the TCRdist pipeline. In a later analysis, each TCR beta chain was defined by its CDR3 amino acid sequence together with its V-gene family, and reads without a unique V-gene family were excluded. As a way to deal with suspected cross-contamination and a sequencing artifact, a later analysis dropped over 550 nucleotide sequences that were highly shared and had low generation probability. For each public chain, a later analysis derived a clonal expansion index from normalized ranks of inferred template counts within each repertoire. In a later analysis, generation probabilities were computed using a VDJ recombination model fitted to out-of-frame rearrangements, and the results were checked against IGoR. A later analysis scored TCR-TCR, TCR-HLA and TCR-CMV co-occurrence with hypergeometric tests, applying a repertoire-size bias correction to TCR pairs. A later analysis estimated false discovery rates by permuting HLA or CMV assignments 20 times. In a later analysis, co-occurring TCRs were grouped using DBSCAN, with TCRdist sequence similarity added in when clustering inside HLA-allele-positive subsets. Co-occurrence clustering excluded repertoires with fewer than 30,000 or more than 120,000 public chains, plus five with anomalous nucleotide sharing. Not all clones reach the TCRdb copy of this immuneACCESS table, which keeps in-frame sequences only. Checked studies attribute under half of the gap to unresolved V genes and leave the rest unexplained. V, J and clone size reflect that table, while D and trimming were determined from the DNA. This sample gives some 130,000 clones in total; about two thirds of them show up just once. The ten largest clones capture roughly 1.9% of the sample.

In total, approximately 700 healthy bone marrow donors made up the cohort. At the time of sampling, every cohort member was nominally healthy, though immune exposures that went unrecorded were likely present. The donor was CMV seropositive and belonged to the group of 250 to 300 seropositive cohort members. Every donor gave a peripheral blood sample, and the peripheral blood mononuclear cells from that sample were used for TCR beta sequencing. Genomic DNA extraction from the blood cell samples was performed with the Qiagen DNeasy Blood Extraction Kit. In regard to this clone: Its antigen is not yet known. The record has no base qualities; no much larger clone is one base away.

The CDR3 measures 13 amino acids from cysteine to phenylalanine. The kept DNA is CDR3 alone, 39 bases in frame from the first base. For CDR1 and CDR2, the germline V gene lists SGHTA and FQGTGA. The V and J ends are trimmed by 5 bases and 0 bases, leaving 5 bases between them. Overall study outcomes, separate from this receptor: Compared with the roughly 670-donor mean, donors in an Asian-associated ancestry cluster had fewer N-insertions in productive TCRs, according to a later genetic analysis. In a later analysis, most CMV-associated TCR beta chains were found to appear HLA-restricted, with HLA associations seemingly driven largely by CMV exposure. Cytomegalovirus status was reported to be diagnosed by the classifier with high specificity and sensitivity in both the original and validation cohorts. CMV serostatus was the only immune exposure information available for the cohort. Specific HLA alleles were associated with roughly 17,000 TCR beta sequences at a false discovery rate of 0.05 in a later analysis. In vitro tests confirmed that three of the cytomegalovirus-associated TCR beta chains recognize cytomegalovirus antigens. When HLA alleles, especially DR and DQ, strongly co-occurred, attributing TCR associations to individual alleles was difficult. The 87-base-pair reads could not distinguish some IMGT-functional V segments, including TRBV6-2 and TRBV6-3, so those segments were excluded. Compared with equally common non-associated chains, HLA-associated TCR beta chains in a later analysis were more clonally expanded and had lower generation probabilities. A later genetic analysis associated a missense DCLRE1C variant with V-gene and J-gene trimming of TCR beta chains, and an independent cohort replicated the association. This cohort had only TCR beta chains sequenced, and the lack of alpha or paired-chain data limited which features could be detected. According to a later analysis, TCR association rates differed among HLA loci, with DRB1 alleles showing the most associated TCRs and HLA-C alleles showing the fewest. The authors suggested that the approach could potentially be generalized to other disease states and immunological phenotypes. A further reported finding was that TCR beta sequences accurately predicted the HLA-A and HLA-B alleles for most subjects in the first cohort. In an earlier analysis of 500 to 650 of the donors, most TCR beta V segments appeared in productive rearrangements about 87% or about 30% of the time, broadly matching IMGT annotations. A later analysis reported that several top co-occurrence clusters appeared linked to parvovirus B19, influenza, CMV and Epstein-Barr virus. Most TCR sequences were seen in very few donors, while some public TCRs were found in many individuals. Sequencing depth was assumed to be roughly uniform across donors in the presence/absence analyses, though that assumption may not hold. Linkage disequilibrium might explain the correlated functional status among segregating V segments, but an unknown experimental factor could not be ruled out. Because some donors lacked HLA typing at each locus, the association tests relied only on the typed subset. The study listed 150 to 200 TCR beta chains as associated with cytomegalovirus. Because counts were too low, seventeen rarely observed V segments, including chromosome 9 orphons, were excluded from the earlier analysis of around 590 of the donors. A group of highly shared sequence variants was considered likely to be a technical artifact of the sequencing pipeline.

The chain couples TRBV7-3 to TRBJ1-5; a confident D gene designation cannot be given. The clonotype comes from a woman aged 60-75 years in good health and CMV-seropositive. Sequenced input: PBMCs. The nucleotide sequence reads as follows: TGTGCCAGCAGCCCCCATAGCAATCAGCCCCAGCATTTT. This gives the protein CASSPHSNQPQHF.